This is a list of T cell receptor beta chains from one sample in a study of cytomegalovirus exposure and HLA in healthy donors. Measured with immunoSEQ multiplex PCR; TCRdb has only the in-frame clones, and not every one. Of roughly 180,000 clones in the sample, 9.5% were seen once. Sample: PBMCs. Receptors originate from a woman aged 25-40 years in good health and CMV-seropositive. Both conserved end residues are trimmed from each CDR3. The size field is filled for only some rows; it gives once, few, many or a size class.

few	TRBV30	TRBJ1-4	AWRLTGGEKLF
-	TRBV5-6	TRBJ2-2	ASSYNYTGELF
few	TRBV7-2	TRBJ2-2	ASSPTSQYTGELF
-	TRBV6-5	TRBJ2-5	ASSSTSGSQETQY
-	TRBV5-4	TRBJ2-7	ASSLGRSEQY
few	TRBV2	TRBJ2-7	ASSENWVRDSYEQY
-	TRBV4-1	TRBJ2-3	ASSQDGVSGRSTQY
few	TRBV19	TRBJ1-2	ASSIGTILFDGYT
-	TRBV2	TRBJ1-1	ASSVESTNTEAF
few	TRBV30	TRBJ1-1	AWSLRVEAF
-	TRBV14	TRBJ1-1	ASSPRGPEAF
-	TRBV19	TRBJ1-5	ASSLTGVRINQPQH